Reported below is one T cell receptor (beta chain). The antigen remains undetermined. Every subset had its genomic DNA shared out evenly among several immunoSEQ plates. TCRdb's copy holds only in-frame clones and misses some; the assay was immunoSEQ multiplex PCR. The sample carries over a million clones, roughly 96% recorded once. The data are from a study of shared clonotypes between healthy human individuals. CD45RA+ naive and CD45RA-negative memory subsets were separated from CD4+ cells. Trimming removed 3 bases at V and 12 bases at J, with 15 bases between. The CDR3 sequence is 11 residues long. Germline-derived CDR1 and CDR2 are GTSNPN and SVGIG (reference sequence). Whole-study results and caveats: Sequencing depth was a factor that was expected to affect clonotype sharing among donors. Donor scarcity curtailed the genetic and exposure-history diversity represented herein.

The chain recombines TRBV30 with TRBJ2-7, with a possible D match to TRBD1 (6 bases). The specimen was naive CD4+ T cells sorted from blood. Subset meaning: CD45RA+ positively selected. This sequence was found in a man aged 25-40 years in good health. CDR3 protein: CAWRQGTSRYF. CDR3 nucleotides: TGTGCCTGGAGACAGGGTACTTCTCGGTACTTC.